What follows are 2 T cell receptor beta chains derived from one specimen sequenced in a study of T-cell memory formation after mild COVID-19 (dated by TCRdb to about 2021). The receptor library was made with 5' RACE. The sample was run on an Illumina NovaSeq 6000. TCRdb handled the public reads itself, with Q25 trimming in fastp and clone calling in MiXCR, and kept productive beta chains. Merged by CDR3 protein, the rows form single entries marked with the most common genes and DNA. For this sample there are around 390,000 distinct CDR3 sequences; about a sixth appear just once. Of the sample, 20% to 25% falls within the top ten clones. Sequencing was performed on PBMCs or a T cell subset sorted from them (not recorded which). The receptors were sampled from a man aged 18 to 29 who had mild COVID-19 (a few samples of this study predate the infection). The sample titles of this study are shuffled in the database, so cell type and time point are left out; the donor was told from shared clones.

The sample holds a few counts of this clonotype. The chain has TRBV7-6 and TRBJ2-2, with D maybe TRBD2 (7 bases). This CDR3 has 16 amino acids. Germline V gene data show CDR1 as SGHVS and CDR2 as FNYEAQ. V dropped 5 bases and J dropped 5 bases, with 18 bases sitting between them. This chain's CDR3 is CASSPGGAGSTGELFF. CDR3 DNA sequence: TGTGCCAGCAGCCCGGGGGGCGCGGGGAGTACCGGGGAGCTGTTTTTT. Variable domain in full (rest from reference TRBV7-6 and TRBJ2-2): GAGVSQSPRYKVTKRGQDVALRCDPISGHVSLYWYRQALGQGPEFLTYFNYEAQQDKSGLPNDRFSAERPEGSISTLTIQRTEQRDSAMYRCASSPGGAGSTGELFFGEGSRLTVL.

This clonotype was observed many times. The J gene is TRBJ2-2, the V gene TRBV4-2; tentative D call: TRBD2 (5 bases). V dropped 0 bases and J dropped 6 bases, with 8 bases sitting between them. Germline V gene sequence: CDR1 LGHNA, CDR2 YNFKEQ. CDR3 length: 14 residues. CDR3 residues: CASSQELAAGELFF. The CDR3 nucleotides read TGTGCCAGCAGCCAAGAGCTAGCAGCCGGGGAGCTGTTTTTT.